This T cell receptor (beta chain) came from a study of OX40 agonist ivuxolimab in advanced cancers. Study details: Aged roughly 23 to 80 with a mean of about 63 years, they were around 79% male.

This clone was counted a few times. Its antigen is as yet unknown. Assay used: immunoSEQ multiplex PCR; TCRdb lists only in-frame clones, some missing. The sample contains about 59,000 clones, under 90% of which appear only once. Study-wide findings and caveats: At 0.1 to 3.0 mg/kg, clonal expansion of CD4+ and CD8+ blood T cells had occurred by week 6.

V was clipped by 5 bases and J by 3 bases, with 14 bases between them. The V gene's germline CDR1 is SGDLS and CDR2 YYNGEE. This CDR3 region has 14 residues. Sequenced material: CD4+ or CD8+ T cells sorted from blood, taken in a trial of the OX40 agonist ivuxolimab. The TCR originated in an adult with an advanced solid tumor such as melanoma, head and neck, liver or kidney cancer. The chain is built from TRBV9 and TRBJ1-1, with D tentatively TRBD1 (6 bases). The CDR3 is CASSPGAWDTEAFF. The CDR3 DNA reads as TGTGCCAGCAGTCCGGGGGCTTGGGACACTGAAGCTTTCTTT.